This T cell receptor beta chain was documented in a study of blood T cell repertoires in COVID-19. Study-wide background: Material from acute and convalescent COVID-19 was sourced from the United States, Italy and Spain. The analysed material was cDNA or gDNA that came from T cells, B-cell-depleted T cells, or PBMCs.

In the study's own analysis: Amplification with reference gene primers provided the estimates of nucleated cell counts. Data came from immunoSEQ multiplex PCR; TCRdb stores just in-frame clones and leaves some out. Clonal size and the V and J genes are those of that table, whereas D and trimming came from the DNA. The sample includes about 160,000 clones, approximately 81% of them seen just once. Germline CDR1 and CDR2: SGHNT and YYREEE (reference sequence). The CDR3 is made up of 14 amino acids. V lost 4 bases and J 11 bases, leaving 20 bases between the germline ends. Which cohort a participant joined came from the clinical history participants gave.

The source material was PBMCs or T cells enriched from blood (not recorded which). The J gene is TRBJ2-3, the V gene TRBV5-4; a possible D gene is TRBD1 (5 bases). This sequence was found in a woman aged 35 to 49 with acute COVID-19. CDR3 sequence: CASSTDTAVFGQYF. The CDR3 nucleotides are TGTGCCAGCAGCACGGACACCGCCGTTTTCGGGCAGTATTTT.